This T cell receptor beta chain is drawn from a study of T cell responses to AZD1222 COVID-19 vaccine. For the study at large: Pooling of second doses given at about 4 or about 12 weeks was done.

Germline CDR1 is LNHDA and CDR2 is SQIVND (reference sequence). V shed 5 bases, J shed 4 bases, and the junction held 6 bases outside the gene matches. The CDR3 runs to 14 residues. Data came from immunoSEQ multiplex PCR; TCRdb stores just in-frame clones and leaves some out. The sample yields under 200,000 clones, roughly nine tenths seen once. The sequencing here drew on peripheral blood, taken on day 0 of AZD1222 vaccination. The chain carries TRBV19 and TRBJ2-3; 7 bases line up with TRBD1. The sequence derives from an adult in good health. The CDR3 sequence: CASSRGQASDTQYF. The DNA for the CDR3 is TGTGCCAGTAGTCGAGGACAGGCGTCAGATACGCAGTATTTT.